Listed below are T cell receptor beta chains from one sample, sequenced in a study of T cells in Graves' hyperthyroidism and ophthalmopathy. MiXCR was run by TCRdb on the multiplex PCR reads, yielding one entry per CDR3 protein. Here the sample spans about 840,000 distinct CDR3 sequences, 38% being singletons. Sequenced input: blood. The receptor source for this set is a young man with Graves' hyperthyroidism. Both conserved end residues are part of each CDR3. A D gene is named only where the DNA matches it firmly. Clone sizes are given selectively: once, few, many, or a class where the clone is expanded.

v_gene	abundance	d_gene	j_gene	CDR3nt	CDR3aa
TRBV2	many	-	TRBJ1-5	TGTGCCAGGGGAGGCGCCAGCGGCAATCAGCCCCAGCATTTT	CARGGASGNQPQHF
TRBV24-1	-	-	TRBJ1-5	TGTGCCAGCAGCCCCTCCTCTGAGTTGCCCCAGCATTTT	CASSPSSELPQHF
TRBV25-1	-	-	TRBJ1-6	TGTGCCAGCGGACAACAGGGCCTTGGATCACCCCTCCACTTT	CASGQQGLGSPLHF
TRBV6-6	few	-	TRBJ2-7	TGTGCCAGCAGTTACGACAGGACCTCCTACGAGCAGTACTTC	CASSYDRTSYEQYF
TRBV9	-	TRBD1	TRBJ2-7	TGTGCCAGCAGCAAATTTACAGGGGACGGCTACAACGAGCAGTACTTC	CASSKFTGDGYNEQYF
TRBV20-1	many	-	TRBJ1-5	TGCAGTGCTCGCCGCAATCAGCCCCAGCATTTT	CSARRNQPQHF
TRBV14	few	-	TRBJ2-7	TGTGCCAGCAGCCAACGGTCTAGGATAACCGAGCAGTACTTC	CASSQRSRITEQYF
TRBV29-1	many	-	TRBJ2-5	TGCAGCGTTGAGGGGGGAGGGGGGAGGGCCCATGAGACCCAGTACTTC	CSVEGGGGRAHETQYF
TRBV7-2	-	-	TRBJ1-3	TGTGCCAGCAGCCAAGATTACGGAAACACCATATATTTT	CASSQDYGNTIYF
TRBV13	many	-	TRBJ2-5	TGTGCCAGCAGCTTAGGCCTGTCCACGGAGACCCAGTACTTC	CASSLGLSTETQYF
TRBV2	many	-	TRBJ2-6	TGTGCCAGCAGTAGACAGTCAACCTCTGGGGCCAACGTCCTGACTTTC	CASSRQSTSGANVLTF
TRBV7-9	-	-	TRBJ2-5	TGTGCCAGCAGCTCAGTGGCAGGGCGCGGCCGGGACTTC	CASSSVAGRGRDF
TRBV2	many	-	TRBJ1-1	TGTGCCAGCAGTGCTGGTCCGATGGGGACTGAAGCTTTCTTT	CASSAGPMGTEAFF
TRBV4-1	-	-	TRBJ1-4	TGCGCCAGCAGTCCCATTTCTAGTGAAAAACTGTTTTTT	CASSPISSEKLFF
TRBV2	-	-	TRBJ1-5	TGTGCCAGCAGTAAATCCAGAGGCAATCAGCCCCAGCATTTT	CASSKSRGNQPQHF
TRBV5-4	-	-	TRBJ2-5	TGTGCCAGCAGCTTGGCTGCACGGGGAAAAGAGACCCAGTACTTC	CASSLAARGKETQYF
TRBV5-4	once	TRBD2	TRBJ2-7	TGTGCCAGCAGCGTTGAGGGGTCTAGCGGTTACGAGCAGTACTTC	CASSVEGSSGYEQYF
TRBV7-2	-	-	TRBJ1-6	TGTGCCAGCAGCGCCCGGACAGTTAATTCACCCCTCCACTTT	CASSARTVNSPLHF
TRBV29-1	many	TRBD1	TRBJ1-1	TGCAGCGTCCGGGACAGCATGAACACTGAAGCTTTCTTT	CSVRDSMNTEAFF
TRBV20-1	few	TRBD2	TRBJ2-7	TGCAGTGCTAAGCGAGCGGGGGTCCACGAGCAGTACTTC	CSAKRAGVHEQYF
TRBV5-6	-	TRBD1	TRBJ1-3	TGTGCCAGCAGCCGGACAGGGTTCTCTGGAAACACCATATATTTT	CASSRTGFSGNTIYF
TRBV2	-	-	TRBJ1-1	TGTGCCAGCAGTGACAGGCATAACACTGAAGCTTTCTTT	CASSDRHNTEAFF
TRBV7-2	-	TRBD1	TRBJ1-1	TGCGCCAGCAGCCAAGTCGGCAGGGGGCCCAGGAACACTGAAGCTTTCTTT	CASSQVGRGPRNTEAFF
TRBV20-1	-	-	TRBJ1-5	TGCAGTGCAGGGGGACATCTAGATCAGCCCCAGCATTTT	CSAGGHLDQPQHF
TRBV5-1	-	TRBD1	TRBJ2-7	TGCGCCAGCAGCGGTCAACTGACAGGGGAATACGAGCAGTACTTC	CASSGQLTGEYEQYF
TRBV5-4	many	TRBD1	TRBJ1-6	TGTGCCACCAGGACAGGGGTGAGTTCACCCCTCCACTTT	CATRTGVSSPLHF
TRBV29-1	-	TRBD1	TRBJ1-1	TGCAGCGTTGGGACAGGGTTTGAAGCTTTCTTT	CSVGTGFEAFF